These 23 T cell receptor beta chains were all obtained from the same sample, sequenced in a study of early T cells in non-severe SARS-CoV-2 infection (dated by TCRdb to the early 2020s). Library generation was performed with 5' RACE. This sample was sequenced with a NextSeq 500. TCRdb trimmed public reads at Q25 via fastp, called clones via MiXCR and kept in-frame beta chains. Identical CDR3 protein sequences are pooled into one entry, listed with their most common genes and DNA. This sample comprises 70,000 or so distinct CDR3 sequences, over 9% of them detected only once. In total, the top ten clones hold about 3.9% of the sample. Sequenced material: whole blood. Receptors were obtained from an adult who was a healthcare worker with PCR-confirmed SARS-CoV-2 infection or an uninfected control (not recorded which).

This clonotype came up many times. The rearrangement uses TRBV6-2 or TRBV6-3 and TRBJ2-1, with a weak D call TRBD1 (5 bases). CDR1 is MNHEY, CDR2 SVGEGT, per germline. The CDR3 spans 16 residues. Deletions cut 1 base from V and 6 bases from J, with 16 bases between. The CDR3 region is CASSYLQVPAPNEQFF. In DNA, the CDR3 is TGTGCCAGCAGTTACTTACAGGTCCCCGCCCCCAATGAGCAGTTCTTC.

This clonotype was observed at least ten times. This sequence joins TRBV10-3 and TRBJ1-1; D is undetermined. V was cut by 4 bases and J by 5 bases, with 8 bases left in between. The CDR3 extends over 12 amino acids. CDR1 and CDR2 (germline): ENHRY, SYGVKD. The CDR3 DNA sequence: TGTGCCATCAGTGGGGGTGGTACTGAAGCTTTCTTT. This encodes CAISGGGTEAFF.

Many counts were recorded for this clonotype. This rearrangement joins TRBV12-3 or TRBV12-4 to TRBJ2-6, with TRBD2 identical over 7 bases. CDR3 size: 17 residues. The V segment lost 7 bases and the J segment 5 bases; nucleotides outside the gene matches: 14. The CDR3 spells CASNPAGPPRRANVLTF. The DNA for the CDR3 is TGTGCCAGCAACCCAGCGGGGCCCCCCCGTCGGGCCAACGTCCTGACTTTC.

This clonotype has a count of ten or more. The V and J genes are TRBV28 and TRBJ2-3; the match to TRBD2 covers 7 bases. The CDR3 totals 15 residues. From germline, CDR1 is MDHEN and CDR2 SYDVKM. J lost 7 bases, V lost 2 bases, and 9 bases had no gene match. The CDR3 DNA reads TGTGCCAGCAGTTTAAGAGGGAGGGCCACCAATACGCAGTATTTT. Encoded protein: CASSLRGRATNTQYF.

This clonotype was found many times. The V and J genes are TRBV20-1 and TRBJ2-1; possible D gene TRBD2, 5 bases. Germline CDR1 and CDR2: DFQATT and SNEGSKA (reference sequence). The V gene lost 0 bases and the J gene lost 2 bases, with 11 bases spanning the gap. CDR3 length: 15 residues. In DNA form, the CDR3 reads TGCAGTGCTAGAGAAGGTAGCGCCACCTACAATGAGCAGTTCTTC. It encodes CSAREGSATYNEQFF.

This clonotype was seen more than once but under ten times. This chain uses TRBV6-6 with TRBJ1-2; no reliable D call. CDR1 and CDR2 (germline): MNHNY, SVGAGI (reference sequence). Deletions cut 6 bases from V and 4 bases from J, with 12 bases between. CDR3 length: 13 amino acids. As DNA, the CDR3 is TGTGCCAGCAGCCCCCAAGGTGTCTATGGCTACACCTTC. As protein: CASSPQGVYGYTF.

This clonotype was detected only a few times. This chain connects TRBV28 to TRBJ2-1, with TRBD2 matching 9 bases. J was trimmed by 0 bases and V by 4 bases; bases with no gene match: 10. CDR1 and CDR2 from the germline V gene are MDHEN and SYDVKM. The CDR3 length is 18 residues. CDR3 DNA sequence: TGTGCCAGCAGTTCACCTCAGACTAGCGGCAGCTCCTACAATGAGCAGTTCTTC. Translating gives CASSSPQTSGSSYNEQFF. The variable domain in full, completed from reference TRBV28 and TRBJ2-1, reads DVKVTQSSRYLVKRTGEKVFLECVQDMDHENMFWYRQDPGLGLRLIYFSYDVKMKEKGDIPEGYSVSREKKERFSLILESASTNQTSMYLCASSSPQTSGSSYNEQFFGPGTRLTVL.

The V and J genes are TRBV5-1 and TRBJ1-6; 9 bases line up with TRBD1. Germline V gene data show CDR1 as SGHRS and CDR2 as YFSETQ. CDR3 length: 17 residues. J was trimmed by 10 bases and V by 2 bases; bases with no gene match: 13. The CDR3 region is CASSFGPGQGKGSPLHF. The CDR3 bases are TGCGCCAGCAGCTTCGGCCCCGGACAGGGGAAGGGCTCACCCCTCCACTTT.

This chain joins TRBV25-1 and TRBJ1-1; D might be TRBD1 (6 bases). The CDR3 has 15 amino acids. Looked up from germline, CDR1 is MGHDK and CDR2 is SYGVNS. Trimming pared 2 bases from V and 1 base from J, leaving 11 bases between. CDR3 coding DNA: TGTGCCAGCAGTGAAACAGGGAAGGGGAACACTGAAGCTTTCTTT. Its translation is CASSETGKGNTEAFF.

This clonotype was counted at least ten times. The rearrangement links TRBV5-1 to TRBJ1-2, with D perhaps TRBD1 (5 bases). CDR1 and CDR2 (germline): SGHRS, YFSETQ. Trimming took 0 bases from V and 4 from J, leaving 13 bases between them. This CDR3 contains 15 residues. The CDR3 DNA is TGCGCCAGCAGCTTGGTGGACGACCAGGGCTATGGCTACACCTTC. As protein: CASSLVDDQGYGYTF.

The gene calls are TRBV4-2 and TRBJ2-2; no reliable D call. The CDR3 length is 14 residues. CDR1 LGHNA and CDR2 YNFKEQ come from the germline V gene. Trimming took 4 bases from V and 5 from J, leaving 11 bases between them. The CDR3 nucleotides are TGTGCCAGCAGCCGCGATGGGGAAACCGGGGAGCTGTTTTTT. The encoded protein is CASSRDGETGELFF.

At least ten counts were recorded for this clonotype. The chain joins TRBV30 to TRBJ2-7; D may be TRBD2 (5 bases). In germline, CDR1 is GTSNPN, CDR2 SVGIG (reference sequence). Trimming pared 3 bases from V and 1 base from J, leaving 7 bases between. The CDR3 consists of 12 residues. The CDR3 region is CAWSGLSYEQYF. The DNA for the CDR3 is TGTGCCTGGAGCGGACTGTCCTACGAGCAGTACTTC.

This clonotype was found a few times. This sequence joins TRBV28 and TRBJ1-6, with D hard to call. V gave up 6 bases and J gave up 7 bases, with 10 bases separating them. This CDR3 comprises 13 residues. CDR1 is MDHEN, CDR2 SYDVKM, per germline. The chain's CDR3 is CASRVAANSPLHF. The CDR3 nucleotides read TGTGCCAGCAGGGTGGCGGCAAATTCACCCCTCCACTTT.

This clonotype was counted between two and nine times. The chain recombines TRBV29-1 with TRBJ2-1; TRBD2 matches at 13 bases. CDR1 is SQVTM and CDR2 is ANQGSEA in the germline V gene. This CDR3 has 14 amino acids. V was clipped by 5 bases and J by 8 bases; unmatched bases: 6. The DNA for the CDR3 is TGCAGCGTTTGGGGACTAGCGGGAATCCATGAGCAGTTCTTC. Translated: CSVWGLAGIHEQFF.

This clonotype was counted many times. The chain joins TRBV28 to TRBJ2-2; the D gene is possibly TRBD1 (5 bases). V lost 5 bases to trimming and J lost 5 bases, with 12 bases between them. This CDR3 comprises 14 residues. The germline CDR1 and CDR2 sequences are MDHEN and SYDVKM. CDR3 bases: TGTGCCAGCAGTCGACAGATAAGGACCGGGGAGCTGTTTTTT. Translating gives CASSRQIRTGELFF.

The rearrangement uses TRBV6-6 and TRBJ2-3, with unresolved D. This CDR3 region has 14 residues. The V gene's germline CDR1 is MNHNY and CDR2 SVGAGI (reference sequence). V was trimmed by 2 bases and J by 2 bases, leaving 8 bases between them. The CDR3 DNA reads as TGTGCCAGCAGTTACGTGGATTACACAGATACGCAGTATTTT. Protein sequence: CASSYVDYTDTQYF.

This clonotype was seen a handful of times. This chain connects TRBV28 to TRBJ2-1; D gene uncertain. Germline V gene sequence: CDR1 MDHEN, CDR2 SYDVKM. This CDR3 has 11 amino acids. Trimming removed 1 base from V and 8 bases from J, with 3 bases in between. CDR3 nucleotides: TGTGCCAGCAGTTTATTCCATGAGCAGTTCTTC. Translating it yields CASSLFHEQFF.

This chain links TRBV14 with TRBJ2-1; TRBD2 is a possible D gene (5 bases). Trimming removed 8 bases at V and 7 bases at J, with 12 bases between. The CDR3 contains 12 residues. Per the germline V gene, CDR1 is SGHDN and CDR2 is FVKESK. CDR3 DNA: TGTGCCAGCCGTGGACTGTTTAATGAGCAGTTCTTC. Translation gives CASRGLFNEQFF.

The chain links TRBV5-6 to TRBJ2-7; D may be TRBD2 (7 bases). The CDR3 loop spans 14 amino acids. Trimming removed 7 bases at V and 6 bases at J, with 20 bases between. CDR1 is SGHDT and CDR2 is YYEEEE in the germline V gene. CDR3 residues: CASARTGGRVEQYF. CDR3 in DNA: TGTGCCAGCGCCCGGACCGGGGGGCGGGTCGAGCAGTACTTC.

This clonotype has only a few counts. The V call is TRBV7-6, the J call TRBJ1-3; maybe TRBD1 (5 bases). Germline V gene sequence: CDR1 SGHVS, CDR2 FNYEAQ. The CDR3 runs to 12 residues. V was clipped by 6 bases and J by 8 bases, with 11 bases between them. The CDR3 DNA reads TGTGCCAGCAGTACAAGAGGGGACACCATATATTTT. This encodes CASSTRGDTIYF.

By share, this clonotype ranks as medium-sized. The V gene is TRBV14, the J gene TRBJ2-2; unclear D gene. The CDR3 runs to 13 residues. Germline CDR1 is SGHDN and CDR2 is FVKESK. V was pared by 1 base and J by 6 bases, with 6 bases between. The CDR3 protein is CASSQAIAGELFF. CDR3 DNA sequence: TGTGCCAGCAGCCAAGCCATCGCCGGGGAGCTGTTTTTT.

CDR3 sequence: CASSLGAADSTDTQYF. CDR3 bases: TGTGCCAGCAGCTTAGGAGCGGCCGATAGCACAGATACGCAGTATTTT. This rearrangement joins TRBV7-9 to TRBJ2-3, with a tentative D call TRBD2 (5 bases). Germline CDR1 is SEHNR and CDR2 is FQNEAQ (reference sequence). The CDR3 totals 16 residues. V gave up 1 base and J gave up 0 bases, with 11 bases separating them.

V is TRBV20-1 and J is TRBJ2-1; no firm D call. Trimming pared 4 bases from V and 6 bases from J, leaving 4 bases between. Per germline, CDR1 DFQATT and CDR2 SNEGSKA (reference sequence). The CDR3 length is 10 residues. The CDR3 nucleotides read TGCAGTGCTACCGGCAATGAGCAGTTCTTC. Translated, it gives CSATGNEQFF.